The T cell receptor beta chain described here comes from a study of blood T cell repertoires in COVID-19. Across the whole study: Both acute and convalescent COVID-19 samples were obtained from the United States, Italy and Spain. PBMCs, B-cell-depleted T cells, or T cells provided the cDNA or gDNA that made up the material.

V lost 10 bases to trimming and J lost 2 bases, with 11 bases between them. Per germline, CDR1 ENHRY and CDR2 SYGVKD. The CDR3 extends over 13 amino acids. Patients of the Seattle cohort, enrolled during active infection, were followed longitudinally. In the original workflow: For nucleated cells, counts were estimated from reference gene primer amplification. Repertoires were generated with immunoSEQ multiplex PCR, while TCRdb's copy carries only in-frame clones and drops some. The V and J calls and clone size were taken over from that table, and D and trimming were inferred from the DNA. Of about 170,000 clones listed, approximately 84% were seen once; the top ten hold about 2.5%.

The V and J genes are TRBV10-3 and TRBJ1-4; TRBD1 might be the D (5 bases). This receptor was taken from a woman of 80 years or more with COVID-19, enrolled during active disease. Sequencing was performed on peripheral blood. CDR3 protein: CATKPGTNEKLFF. Here the CDR3 DNA reads TGTGCCACCAAGCCAGGGACTAATGAAAAACTGTTTTTT.